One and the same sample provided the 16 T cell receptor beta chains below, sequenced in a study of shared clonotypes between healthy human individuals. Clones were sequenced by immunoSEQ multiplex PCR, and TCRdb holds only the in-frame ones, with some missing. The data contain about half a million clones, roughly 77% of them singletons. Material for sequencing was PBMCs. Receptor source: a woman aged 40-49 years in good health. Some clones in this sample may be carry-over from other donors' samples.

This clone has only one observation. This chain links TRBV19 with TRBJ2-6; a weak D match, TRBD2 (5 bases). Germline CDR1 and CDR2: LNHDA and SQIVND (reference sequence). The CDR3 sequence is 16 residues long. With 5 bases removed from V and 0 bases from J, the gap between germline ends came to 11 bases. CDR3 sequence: CASSFDGNSGANVLTF. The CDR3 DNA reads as TGTGCCAGTAGTTTTGACGGGAACTCTGGGGCCAACGTCCTGACTTTC.

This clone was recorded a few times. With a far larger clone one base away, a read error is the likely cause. Here the CDR3 DNA reads TGTGCCAGCAGCGTTACAGGGGGGAACACTGAAGCTTTCTTT. As protein: CASSVTGGNTEAFF. The gene calls are TRBV9 and TRBJ1-1; TRBD1 matches 8 bases. In germline, CDR1 is SGDLS, CDR2 YYNGEE. The CDR3 spans 14 residues. V lost 2 bases to trimming and J lost 1 base; unmatched junction nucleotides: 1.

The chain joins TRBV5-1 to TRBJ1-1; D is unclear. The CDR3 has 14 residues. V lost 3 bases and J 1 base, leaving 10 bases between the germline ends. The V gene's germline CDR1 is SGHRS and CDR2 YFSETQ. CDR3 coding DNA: TGCGCCAGCAGCTCCCATCCGGCGAACACTGAAGCTTTCTTT. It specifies CASSSHPANTEAFF. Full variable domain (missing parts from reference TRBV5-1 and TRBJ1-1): KAGVTQTPRYLIKTRGQQVTLSCSPISGHRSVSWYQQTPGQGLQFLFEYFSETQRNKGNFPGRFSGRQFSNSRSEMNVSTLELGDSALYLCASSSHPANTEAFFGQGTRLTVV.

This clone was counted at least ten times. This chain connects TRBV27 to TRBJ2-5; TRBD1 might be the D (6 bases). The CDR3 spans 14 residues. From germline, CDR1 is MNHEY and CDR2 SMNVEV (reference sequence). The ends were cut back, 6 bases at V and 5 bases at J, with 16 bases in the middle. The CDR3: CASREIQGFETQYF. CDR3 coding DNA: TGTGCCAGCAGGGAAATACAGGGTTTCGAGACCCAGTACTTC.

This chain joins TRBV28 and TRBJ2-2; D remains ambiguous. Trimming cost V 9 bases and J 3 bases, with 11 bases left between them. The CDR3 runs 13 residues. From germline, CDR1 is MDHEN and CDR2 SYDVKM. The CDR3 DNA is TGTGCCAGTGTCAGGAGAGACACCGGGGAGCTGTTTTTT. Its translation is CASVRRDTGELFF.

The CDR3 reads CASPPTGTVTDTQYF. CDR3 nucleotide sequence: TGTGCCAGCCCGCCGACCGGGACTGTCACAGATACGCAGTATTTT. This rearrangement joins TRBV28 to TRBJ2-3; tentatively, D is TRBD2 (6 bases). Trimming left V 8 bases short and J 2 bases short, with 17 bases between. The CDR3 sequence is 15 residues long. The germline V gene encodes CDR1 MDHEN and CDR2 SYDVKM.

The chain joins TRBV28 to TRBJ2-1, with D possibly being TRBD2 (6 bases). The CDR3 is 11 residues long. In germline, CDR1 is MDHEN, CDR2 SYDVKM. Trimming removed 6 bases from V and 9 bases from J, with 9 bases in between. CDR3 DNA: TGTGCCAGCAGCCGAGCGGGTGAGCAGTTCTTC. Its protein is CASSRAGEQFF.

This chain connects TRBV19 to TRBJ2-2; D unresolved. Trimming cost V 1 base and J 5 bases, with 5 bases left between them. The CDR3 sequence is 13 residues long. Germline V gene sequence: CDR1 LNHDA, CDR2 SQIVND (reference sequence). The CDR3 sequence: CASSIAGTGELFF. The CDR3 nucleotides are TGTGCCAGTAGTATAGCGGGTACCGGGGAGCTGTTTTTT.

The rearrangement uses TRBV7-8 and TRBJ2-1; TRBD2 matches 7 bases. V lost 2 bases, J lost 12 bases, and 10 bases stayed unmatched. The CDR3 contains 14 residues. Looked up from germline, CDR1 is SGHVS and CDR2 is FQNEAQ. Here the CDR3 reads CASSLTTSAAWQFF. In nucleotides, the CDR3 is TGTGCCAGCAGCTTAACTACTAGCGCAGCGTGGCAGTTCTTC.

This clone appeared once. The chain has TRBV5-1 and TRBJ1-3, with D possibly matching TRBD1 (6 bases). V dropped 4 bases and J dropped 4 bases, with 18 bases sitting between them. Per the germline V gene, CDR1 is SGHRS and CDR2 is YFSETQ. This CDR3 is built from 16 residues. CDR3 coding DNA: TGCGCCAGCAGCGTTCAAGCGGGACACCTCGGAAACACCATATATTTT. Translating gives CASSVQAGHLGNTIYF.

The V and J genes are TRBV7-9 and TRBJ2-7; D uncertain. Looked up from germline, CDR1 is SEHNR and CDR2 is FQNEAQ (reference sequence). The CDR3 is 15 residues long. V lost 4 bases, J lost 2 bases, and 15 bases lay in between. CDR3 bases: TGTGCCAGCAGCTCCACCCCGACGGCAACCTACGAGCAGTACTTC. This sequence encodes CASSSTPTATYEQYF.

The CDR3 is CASRGTSGISEQFF. In DNA form, the CDR3 reads TGTGCCAGCAGGGGGACTAGCGGGATAAGTGAGCAGTTCTTC. The V and J genes are TRBV6-5 and TRBJ2-1; 13 bases match TRBD2. The CDR3 extends over 14 amino acids. Germline assignment: CDR1 MNHEY and CDR2 SVGAGI. V shed 6 bases and J 9 bases; nucleotides not matched to a gene: 5.

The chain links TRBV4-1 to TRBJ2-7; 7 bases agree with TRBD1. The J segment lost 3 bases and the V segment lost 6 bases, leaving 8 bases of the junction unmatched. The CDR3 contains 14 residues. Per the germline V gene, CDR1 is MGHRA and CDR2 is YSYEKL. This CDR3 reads CASRQQGSGYEQYF. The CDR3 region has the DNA TGCGCCAGCAGGCAACAGGGGTCCGGCTACGAGCAGTACTTC.

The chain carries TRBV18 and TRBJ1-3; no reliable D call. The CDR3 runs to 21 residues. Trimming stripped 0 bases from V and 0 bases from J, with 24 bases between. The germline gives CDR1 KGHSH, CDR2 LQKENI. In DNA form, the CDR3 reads TGTGCCAGCTCACCACCAATTGGCCAAGGGAACCTCTGGGGCTCTGGAAACACCATATATTTT. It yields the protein CASSPPIGQGNLWGSGNTIYF.

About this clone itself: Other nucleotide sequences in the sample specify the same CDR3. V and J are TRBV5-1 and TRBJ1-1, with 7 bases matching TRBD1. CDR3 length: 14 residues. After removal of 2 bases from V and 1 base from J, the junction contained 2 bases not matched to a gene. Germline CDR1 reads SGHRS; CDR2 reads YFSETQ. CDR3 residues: CASSLGTANTEAFF. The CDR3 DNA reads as TGCGCCAGCAGCTTAGGGACAGCGAACACTGAAGCTTTCTTT.

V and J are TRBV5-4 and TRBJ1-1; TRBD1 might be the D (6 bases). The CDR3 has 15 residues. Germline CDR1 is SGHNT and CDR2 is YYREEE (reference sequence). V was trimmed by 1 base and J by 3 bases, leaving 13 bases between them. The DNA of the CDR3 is TGTGCCAGCAGCTTGATCAGAGGGGGGGACACTGAAGCTTTCTTT. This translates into CASSLIRGGDTEAFF.